One sample yielded the 8 T cell receptor beta chains listed below, sequenced in a study of cytomegalovirus exposure and HLA in healthy donors. The PCR made use of 60 Vbeta and 13 Jbeta primers. Profiled with immunoSEQ multiplex PCR; TCRdb holds only in-frame clones, not every one. This sample yields 85,000 to 130,000 clones, of which 75% are seen a single time; 2.5% to 3% belongs to the top ten. The sequencing input was PBMCs. The source of these receptors is a male donor in good health and CMV-seropositive.

With respect to this clone: This same CDR3 is encoded by further DNA sequences in the sample. The chain is built from TRBV19 and TRBJ2-1; 13 bases agree with TRBD2. The CDR3 is made up of 15 amino acids. Germline CDR1 reads LNHDA; CDR2 reads SQIVND (reference sequence). Trimming took 5 bases from V and 6 from J; bases not matched to a gene: 4. The CDR3: CASSVLAGGGNEQFF. The CDR3 nucleotides read TGTGCCAGTAGTGTACTAGCGGGGGGGGGCAATGAGCAGTTCTTC.

There are a few counts of this clone. The chain couples TRBV19 to TRBJ1-1; D not resolved. The CDR3 is 12 residues long. Trimming took off 7 bases at V and 6 bases at J, with 12 bases between the two ends. The germline CDR1 and CDR2 sequences are LNHDA and SQIVND (reference sequence). The DNA of the CDR3 is TGTGCCAGTATAGGCCCGAGGGCTGAAGCTTTCTTT. The encoded protein is CASIGPRAEAFF.

The chain links TRBV27 to TRBJ2-2; TRBD2 matches 11 bases. There are 18 residues in the CDR3. Germline assignment: CDR1 MNHEY and CDR2 SMNVEV (reference sequence). J gave up 0 bases and V 3 bases, and 6 bases lay outside the gene matches. The CDR3 protein is CASSFHGLAGPNTGELFF. The CDR3 coding sequence is TGTGCCAGCAGTTTCCACGGACTAGCGGGCCCGAACACCGGGGAGCTGTTTTTT.

The chain couples TRBV20-1 to TRBJ2-7; D unclear. The CDR3 extends over 11 amino acids. Trimming took 7 bases from V and 3 from J, leaving 10 bases between them. Germline CDR1 is DFQATT and CDR2 is SNEGSKA (reference sequence). CDR3: CSVPYYYEQYF. The CDR3 region has the DNA TGCAGTGTGCCATACTACTACGAGCAGTACTTC.

The genes are TRBV15 and TRBJ2-2; D is unresolved. Trimming cost V 1 base and J 3 bases, with 6 bases left between them. CDR3 length: 14 amino acids. CDR1 LNHNV and CDR2 YYDKDF come from the germline V gene (reference sequence). The CDR3 region is CATSRAVYTGELFF. The CDR3 coding sequence is TGTGCCACCAGCAGAGCCGTTTACACCGGGGAGCTGTTTTTT.

J is TRBJ1-1 and V is TRBV28; D is unresolved. Trimming cost V 5 bases and J 6 bases, with 10 bases left between them. CDR1 is MDHEN, CDR2 SYDVKM, per germline. The CDR3 totals 12 residues. The chain's CDR3 is CASSLASSEAFF. CDR3 sequence (DNA): TGTGCCAGCAGTCTAGCATCCTCTGAAGCTTTCTTT.

The CDR3 coding sequence is TGCGCCAGCAGCCCGGGGACAGGGCCTACTTACGAGCAGTACTTC. It yields the protein CASSPGTGPTYEQYF. V gene TRBV4-3 combines with J gene TRBJ2-7; 9 nucleotides line up with TRBD1. Germline V gene sequence: CDR1 LGHNA, CDR2 YSLEER. CDR3 size: 15 residues. With 4 bases clipped from V and 4 bases from J, the junction kept 8 bases outside the gene matches.

The chain uses TRBV29-1 and TRBJ2-1; TRBD1 matches at 7 bases. V trimming: 4 bases; J trimming: 4 bases; junction bases outside the gene matches: 7. CDR3 size: 14 residues. Germline CDR1 SQVTM, CDR2 ANQGSEA. Written as DNA, the CDR3 is TGCAGCGTTGTAAGGACAGGATTGTACAATGAGCAGTTCTTC. Translation gives CSVVRTGLYNEQFF.